Below, one T cell receptor beta chain is given with its context. The antigen is undetermined. The data originate from a study of vaccination and CD4 T cells after COVID-19. As to treatment: 10-day PBMC culture with coronavirus spike peptide pools or control peptides (ViraFEST assay). Those CD4+ T cells from the unexposed donor predate the COVID-19 pandemic (2011-2018). ViraFEST relied on peptide pools to expand antigen-specific T cells; the TCRs were sequenced afterward. Both SARS-CoV-2 S/N and four cold-coronavirus spikes were used, cells permitting, to probe CD4+ T cells of unexposed donors. The V gene's germline CDR1 is SGHNT and CDR2 YYREEE (reference sequence). The CDR3 spans 13 residues. Trimming removed 1 base at V and 3 bases at J, with 7 bases between. Sequenced with the Oncomine TCR Beta short-read assay was DNA taken from cultured CD4+ T cells. TCRdb re-called the PCR reads through MiXCR, storing one row per CDR3 protein. The sample yields 7,000 to 8,500 distinct CDR3 sequences, more than 35% seen once.

The rearrangement links TRBV5-4 to TRBJ1-1; D is perhaps TRBD1 (6 bases). This TCR came from a human donor in good health. Sequencing used CD4+ T cells from blood, cultured in vitro. The CDR3 region is CASSLQGYTEAFF. CDR3 nucleotide sequence: TGTGCCAGCAGCTTGCAGGGGTACACTGAAGCTTTCTTT.